This TCR beta chain was identified in a study of a mutant IDH1 vaccine in newly diagnosed glioma. Sequencing was performed with immunoSEQ multiplex PCR; in TCRdb, only in-frame clones are kept and a portion is missing. The sample has tens of thousands of clones, roughly 90% seen once; the top ten hold 0.5% to 0.7%. The sample's time point: week 5, during vaccination. In every dose of vaccine, 300 ug of mutant IDH1 20-mer peptide was given alongside topical imiquimod. Concerning this clone itself: As yet, its antigen is unknown.

Trimming took 5 bases from V and 0 from J, leaving 11 bases between them. Germline CDR1 and CDR2: MDHEN and SYDVKM. This CDR3 contains 15 residues. This receptor was taken from a woman between 50 and 59 years old with glioma. The sequencing used PBMCs, collected from a glioma patient whose treatment included an IDH1 peptide vaccine. The J gene is TRBJ1-5, the V gene TRBV28; a possible D gene is TRBD1 (5 bases). DNA for the CDR3: TGTGCCAGCAGTCGACAGATTTATAGCAATCAGCCCCAGCATTTT. This encodes CASSRQIYSNQPQHF.